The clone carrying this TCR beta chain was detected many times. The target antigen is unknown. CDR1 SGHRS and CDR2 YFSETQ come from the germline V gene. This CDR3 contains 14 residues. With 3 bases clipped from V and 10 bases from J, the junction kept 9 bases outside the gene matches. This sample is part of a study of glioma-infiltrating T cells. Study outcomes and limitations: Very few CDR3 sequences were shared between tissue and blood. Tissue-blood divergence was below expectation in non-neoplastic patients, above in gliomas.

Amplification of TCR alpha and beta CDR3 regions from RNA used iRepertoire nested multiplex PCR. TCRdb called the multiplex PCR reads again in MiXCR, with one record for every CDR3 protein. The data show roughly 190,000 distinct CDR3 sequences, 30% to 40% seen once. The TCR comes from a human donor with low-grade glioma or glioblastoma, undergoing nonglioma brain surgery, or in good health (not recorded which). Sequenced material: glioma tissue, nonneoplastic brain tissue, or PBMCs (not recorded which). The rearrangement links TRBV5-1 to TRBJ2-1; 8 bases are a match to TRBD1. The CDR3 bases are TGCGCCAGCAGCTCCCGGACAGGGCAGAACGAGCAGTTCTTC. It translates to CASSSRTGQNEQFF.